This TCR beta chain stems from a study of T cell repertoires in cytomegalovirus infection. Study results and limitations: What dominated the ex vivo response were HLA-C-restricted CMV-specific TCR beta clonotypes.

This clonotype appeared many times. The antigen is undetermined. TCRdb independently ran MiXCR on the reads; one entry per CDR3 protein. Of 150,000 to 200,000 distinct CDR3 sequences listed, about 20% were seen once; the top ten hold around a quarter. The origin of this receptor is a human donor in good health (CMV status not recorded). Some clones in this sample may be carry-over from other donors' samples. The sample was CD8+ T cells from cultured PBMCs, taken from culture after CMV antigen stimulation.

CDR3: CASSSMTGSDTQYF. The CDR3 coding sequence is TGTGCCAGCAGTTCAATGACAGGGTCAGATACGCAGTATTTT. The genes are TRBV6-1 and TRBJ2-3; TRBD1 matches at 7 bases. Germline lookup yields CDR1 MNHNS and CDR2 SASEGT. The junction had 6 bases not matched to a gene; V was cut back by 5 bases and J by 4 bases. The CDR3 length is 14 residues.